A selection of T cell receptor beta chains follows, all from one sample in a study of CD8 T cells in Susac syndrome. Each CDR3 protein gets one entry after TCRdb re-called the immunoSEQ multiplex PCR reads with MiXCR. The sample lists about 200,000 distinct CDR3 sequences; 85% to 95% were seen once. The sample comprised CD4+ T cells from PBMCs. Receptors were obtained from a human donor with multiple sclerosis. CDR3s include the opening cysteine and the closing phenylalanine or tryptophan. Fields, in order: clone size, V gene, D gene, J gene, CDR3 protein, CDR3 DNA. The D gene is left open where the match is weak. A clone size is listed for some rows: how often the clone was seen (once, few, many), or a class if it is expanded.

NA	TRBV30	NA	TRBJ1-2	CAWSAGALNYGYTF	TGTGCCTGGAGTGCGGGGGCGCTGAACTATGGCTACACCTTC
NA	TRBV15	NA	TRBJ2-5	CATTSGTTQETQYF	TGTGCCACCACCTCCGGGACCACCCAAGAGACCCAGTACTTC
NA	TRBV20-1	NA	TRBJ2-1	CSAPQPAGYNEQFF	TGCAGTGCCCCACAACCGGCGGGGTACAATGAGCAGTTCTTC
NA	TRBV30	NA	TRBJ2-7	CAWSKAHSYEQYF	TGTGCCTGGAGTAAGGCACACTCCTACGAGCAGTACTTC
NA	TRBV25-1	NA	TRBJ2-7	CASSEGRYEQYF	TGTGCCAGCAGTGAAGGCCGCTACGAGCAGTACTTC
NA	TRBV27	NA	TRBJ2-3	CASSWYGVVGDTQYF	TGTGCCAGCAGTTGGTACGGGGTTGTAGGAGATACGCAGTATTTT
once	TRBV27	NA	TRBJ2-1	CASSWPGRDEQFF	TGTGCCAGCAGCTGGCCGGGGCGTGATGAGCAGTTCTTC
NA	TRBV20-1	NA	TRBJ2-5	CSARAFQETQYF	TGCAGTGCCCGCGCCTTTCAAGAGACCCAGTACTTC
NA	TRBV6-6	NA	TRBJ2-1	CASRGGANYNEQFF	TGTGCCAGCAGGGGGGGGGCCAACTACAATGAGCAGTTCTTC
NA	TRBV7-9	NA	TRBJ2-5	CASRTGTGAGETQYF	TGTGCCAGCAGGACCGGGACGGGAGCGGGAGAGACCCAGTACTTC
NA	TRBV9	NA	TRBJ1-1	CASSVGPGQNTEAFF	TGTGCCAGCAGCGTAGGGCCGGGACAGAACACTGAAGCTTTCTTT
NA	TRBV9	NA	TRBJ2-1	CASSPRLGLGEQFF	TGTGCCAGCAGCCCTCGCCTAGGCCTCGGTGAGCAGTTCTTC
once	TRBV4-2	TRBD2	TRBJ2-3	CASSQDAASGEYTQYF	TGTGCCAGCAGCCAAGATGCGGCTAGCGGGGAATATACGCAGTATTTT
NA	TRBV2	NA	TRBJ1-1	CASCRSNTEAFF	TGTGCCAGCTGTCGGAGCAACACTGAAGCTTTCTTT
NA	TRBV29-1	NA	TRBJ1-2	CSVQVLQGNYGYTF	TGCAGCGTGCAAGTATTACAGGGCAACTATGGCTACACCTTC
NA	TRBV9	NA	TRBJ2-5	CASSVALSWETQYF	TGTGCCAGCAGCGTAGCTTTATCATGGGAGACCCAGTACTTC
NA	TRBV20-1	TRBD2	TRBJ2-3	CSARAPGGPGTDTQYF	TGCAGTGCTAGAGCACCGGGGGGGCCGGGCACAGATACGCAGTATTTT
NA	TRBV9	NA	TRBJ2-1	CASSVEGIEGSEQFF	TGTGCCAGCAGCGTAGAAGGGATCGAGGGGAGTGAGCAGTTCTTC
NA	TRBV3-1	NA	TRBJ2-3	CASSQVRGDTQYF	TGTGCCAGCAGCCAAGTTCGAGGTGATACGCAGTATTTT
NA	TRBV20-1	NA	TRBJ1-2	CSASFQYYGYTF	TGCAGTGCTAGTTTCCAATACTACGGCTACACCTTC
NA	TRBV4-2	NA	TRBJ2-4	CASSQEVGNIQYF	TGTGCCAGCAGCCAGGAAGTTGGGAACATTCAGTACTTC
NA	TRBV5-6	TRBD1	TRBJ1-2	CASSTQGEGYTF	TGTGCCAGCAGCACCCAGGGGGAAGGCTACACCTTC
NA	TRBV12-3/TRBV12-4	TRBD1	TRBJ2-2	CASIIFQGAGELFF	TGTGCCAGCATCATCTTTCAGGGGGCCGGGGAGCTGTTTTTT
NA	TRBV12-3/TRBV12-4	NA	TRBJ2-2	CASSRADTGELFF	TGTGCCAGCAGTCGGGCGGACACCGGGGAGCTGTTTTTT
NA	TRBV30	NA	TRBJ2-5	CAWSAVGGRGGETQYF	TGTGCCTGGAGTGCCGTCGGGGGCAGGGGGGGAGAGACCCAGTACTTC
once	TRBV9	NA	TRBJ2-3	CASSVAGASTDTQYF	TGTGCCAGCAGCGTTGCGGGGGCGAGCACAGATACGCAGTATTTT
once	TRBV9	TRBD1	TRBJ2-4	CASSVSGTVTVQYF	TGTGCCAGCAGCGTCTCCGGGACAGTCACCGTTCAGTACTTC
NA	TRBV24-1	NA	TRBJ1-5	CATSDLQGLQGSPPQHF	TGTGCCACCAGTGATCTCCAGGGACTGCAGGGGTCTCCCCCCCAGCATTTT
NA	TRBV12-3/TRBV12-4	NA	TRBJ2-1	CASSIIGGGFEQFF	TGTGCCAGCAGTATTATAGGAGGGGGATTTGAGCAGTTCTTC
NA	TRBV30	NA	TRBJ2-3	CAWSVLYKNTDTQYF	TGTGCCTGGAGTGTCCTCTATAAAAACACAGATACGCAGTATTTT
NA	TRBV6-1	NA	TRBJ2-1	CASSEGNYNEQFF	TGTGCCAGCAGTGAGGGCAACTACAATGAGCAGTTCTTC
NA	TRBV20-1	NA	TRBJ2-7	CSTQGTTYEQYF	TGCAGTACCCAGGGAACCACCTACGAGCAGTACTTC
NA	TRBV11-2	TRBD2	TRBJ2-3	CASSERGEPTDTQYF	TGTGCCAGCAGCGAGCGGGGGGAGCCCACAGATACGCAGTATTTT
NA	TRBV25-1	NA	TRBJ2-1	CASSESGSSYNEQFF	TGTGCCAGCAGTGAATCGGGCAGTTCCTACAATGAGCAGTTCTTC
NA	TRBV4-2	NA	TRBJ2-3	CASGRGQRDTQYF	TGTGCCAGCGGGCGGGGGCAGAGAGATACGCAGTATTTT
NA	TRBV20-1	NA	TRBJ2-5	CSARPKGIQETQYF	TGCAGTGCTAGACCCAAAGGGATTCAAGAGACCCAGTACTTC
NA	TRBV7-2	NA	TRBJ1-1	CASQSVVGNTEAFF	TGTGCCAGCCAAAGTGTCGTTGGGAACACTGAAGCTTTCTTT
NA	TRBV29-1	NA	TRBJ1-2	CSVGSPGALGYTF	TGCAGCGTTGGGTCCCCAGGGGCCCTTGGCTACACCTTC
once	TRBV29-1	NA	TRBJ1-2	CSVRKTDYGYTF	TGCAGCGTGAGAAAGACAGACTATGGCTACACCTTC